The 5 T cell receptor beta chains below come from one sample, sequenced in a study of blood T cell repertoires in COVID-19. Assay: immunoSEQ multiplex PCR; the TCRdb copy retains only in-frame clones and omits some. The top ten clones hold over 12% of a sample with about 100,000 clones, approximately 87% of them seen once. Material: peripheral blood. The receptors originated from a man aged 45-65 years with acute or convalescent COVID-19.

This clone has only one observation. The gene calls are TRBV28 and TRBJ1-1; maybe TRBD1 (5 bases). Germline assignment: CDR1 MDHEN and CDR2 SYDVKM. Between the trimmed V and J ends, which lost 8 bases and 2 bases, there was a span of 18 bases. The CDR3 is 15 amino acids. Here the CDR3 reads CASRRQWGDNTEAFF. The CDR3 nucleotides are TGTGCCAGCCGGCGGCAGTGGGGGGACAACACTGAAGCTTTCTTT.

J is TRBJ2-7 and V is TRBV24-1, with TRBD2 identical over 7 bases. Germline assignment: CDR1 KGHDR and CDR2 SFDVKD. With 0 bases clipped from V and 2 bases from J, the junction kept 6 bases outside the gene matches. This CDR3 has 16 amino acids. The CDR3 region has the DNA TGTGCCACCAGTGATTTGCATACTAGCGCAGCCTACGAGCAGTACTTC. This encodes CATSDLHTSAAYEQYF.

This sequence joins TRBV7-9 and TRBJ2-7, with TRBD2 identical over 7 bases. CDR3 length equals 13 residues. CDR1 and CDR2 (germline): SEHNR, FQNEAQ (reference sequence). The V segment lost 8 bases and the J segment 6 bases; nucleotides outside the gene matches: 10. The CDR3 region has the DNA TGTGCCAGCTCCGGGGGGTTTTTGGGCGAGCAGTACTTC. Translated: CASSGGFLGEQYF.

V is TRBV29-1 and J is TRBJ1-1, with a possible D match to TRBD1 (5 bases). Germline V lookup: CDR1 SQVTM, CDR2 ANQGSEA. CDR3 length: 13 residues. V dropped 7 bases and J dropped 5 bases, with 17 bases sitting between them. In nucleotides, the CDR3 is TGCAGCGGAGCACAGGCCCCGAGGACTGAAGCTTTCTTT. Protein sequence: CSGAQAPRTEAFF.

This rearrangement joins TRBV21-1 to TRBJ2-5; the table's TRBD1 call for D was not verified on the DNA. TRBV21-1 is classified as a pseudogene. The CDR3 length is 15 residues. CDR3 coding DNA: TGTGCCAGCAGCAAAGCGGGACAGGCGGCAGAGACCCAGTACTTC. Protein sequence: CASSKAGQAAETQYF.